This T cell receptor (beta chain) was retrieved from a study of shared clonotypes between healthy human individuals. Turning to the study itself: Each donor had three CD4 naive, three CD4 memory, two CD8 naive and one CD8 memory plate.

Only CD45RO-negative cells positively selected for CCR7 counted as naive CD8 cells, so terminally differentiated effector memory CD45RA+ cells were excluded. This CDR3 is built from 16 residues. Looked up from germline, CDR1 is MGHRA and CDR2 is YSYEKL. V lost 1 base to trimming and J lost 5 bases; unmatched junction nucleotides: 6. The sorted-subset replicate PCRs were given 150 to 200 ng DNA, which is 30,000 or so T cell genomes. TCRdb's copy holds only in-frame clones and misses some; the assay was immunoSEQ multiplex PCR. The sample has over 2,000,000 clones, just over 90% seen once. The J gene is TRBJ2-1, the V gene TRBV4-1; 9 bases align to TRBD2. The receptor's source is a young man in good health. Some clones in this sample may be carry-over from other donors' samples. Sequencing was carried out using naive CD8+ T cells from PBMCs. CDR3 DNA: TGCGCCAGCAGCCAAGCCCAGCGGGAGGTTGACAATGAGCAGTTCTTC. Its protein product is CASSQAQREVDNEQFF.